Sequencing of this T cell receptor (beta chain) was carried out in a study of spatial heterogeneity in lung cancer. Across the study: Those follow-up PBMC samples that were available underwent sequencing, at a median interval of about 26 months following resection. General study points: Ubiquitous expanded tumor TCRs showed up in blood more at resection than follow-up.

This sample's time point: blood at routine non-recurrence follow-up after resection. No cell sorting; template was whole RNA from tumor, lung tissue or PBMC. In the case of this clonotype: Its specificity is not known.

Germline V gene data show CDR1 as LGHNA and CDR2 as YSLEER. This CDR3 is built from 17 residues. The J segment lost 2 bases and the V segment lost 0 bases, leaving 8 bases of the junction unmatched. The presence of a unique molecular identifier marked each TCR cDNA molecule. Each CDR3 protein gets one entry after TCRdb re-called the 5' RACE reads with MiXCR. The data show 30,000 to 40,000 distinct CDR3 sequences, with under 9% seen just once and roughly 9.9% held by the top ten. The TCR originated in a male donor with early-stage non-small cell lung cancer. The sequencing here drew on PBMCs, taken at follow-up. This rearrangement joins TRBV4-3 to TRBJ2-3, with 7 bases aligning to TRBD2. CDR3 nucleotide sequence: TGCGCCAGCAGCCAAGACGGTCTAGCGGAGTTCACAGATACGCAGTATTTT. Protein product: CASSQDGLAEFTDTQYF.